The source of this T cell receptor beta chain is a study of PD-L1 blockade in urothelial cancer. The junction had 5 bases not matched to a gene; V was cut back by 4 bases and J by 0 bases. The CDR3 contains 15 residues. The germline gives CDR1 MNHEY, CDR2 SMNVEV (reference sequence). Method: immunoSEQ multiplex PCR; TCRdb's copy keeps in-frame clones and lacks some. The profile covers about 83,000 clones, with about nine tenths appearing a single time and 5% to 7% taken by the ten largest. The V call is TRBV27, the J call TRBJ2-7; 8 bases match TRBD2. This clonotype was obtained from a woman in her 70s with urothelial cancer. The sample here was PBMCs, taken around atezolizumab (anti-PD-L1) treatment. The CDR3 region is CASSSSGRPSYEQYF. The CDR3 coding sequence is TGTGCCAGCAGTTCGAGCGGGAGACCCTCCTACGAGCAGTACTTC.